One and the same sample provided the 30 T cell receptor beta chains below, sequenced in a study of low-dose radiotherapy and immunotherapy resistance in tumors (dated by TCRdb to the early 2020s). This sample was sequenced with an Illumina HiSeq 2500. First-strand cDNA was synthesized using Superscript III and a set of TRAV- and TRBV-specific primers, so that both TCRalpha and TCRbeta chains were covered. TCRs were amplified with Phusion for roughly 20 PCR cycles, with a constant-region primer paired with the adapter attached to the V primers. TCRdb trimmed public reads at Q25 via fastp, called clones via MiXCR and kept in-frame beta chains. Duplicate CDR3 protein sequences are folded into a single record with the most common DNA and genes. The table for this sample lists approximately 80,000 distinct CDR3 sequences; 15% to 20% of them were counted only once. The top ten clones comprise 1.4% to 1.5% of the sample.

The sample's time point label is to be understood as: after trial treatment. The treatment or condition label, read with the paper, signifies: LDRT plus nivolumab, ipilimumab, low-dose cyclophosphamide and aspirin (RACIN trial). Material: PBMCs, obtained after low-dose radiotherapy plus immunotherapy. The origin of the receptors is a male donor with prostate cancer.

With respect to this clonotype: A far larger clone is just one base off, so this is likely a read error. The CDR3 loop reads CASRDRYGQYF. The CDR3 region has the DNA TGTGCCAGCAGAGATCGCTACGGGCAGTACTTC. The chain carries TRBV6-5 and TRBJ2-1, with D uncertain. The better agreement between TRBJ2-7 and the DNA end casts doubt on the J call. CDR1 and CDR2 from the germline V gene are MNHEY and SVGAGI. The CDR3 spans 11 residues.

This chain links TRBV28 with TRBJ1-4, with no clear D. V lost 1 base to trimming and J lost 4 bases, with 7 bases between them. The length of the CDR3 is 14 residues. Germline V CDR1 and CDR2: MDHEN, SYDVKM. CDR3: CASSLLTSNEKLFF. CDR3 DNA sequence: TGTGCCAGCAGTTTATTAACGAGTAATGAAAAACTGTTTTTT.

This chain connects TRBV29-1 to TRBJ2-1; 9 bases fit TRBD2. This CDR3 is 15 amino acids long. Trimming removed 0 bases from V and 9 bases from J; junction bases left unmatched: 9. Germline CDR1 SQVTM, CDR2 ANQGSEA. The CDR3 region is CSVEELAGATGEQFF. The CDR3 DNA sequence: TGCAGCGTTGAAGAGTTAGCGGGGGCGACCGGTGAGCAGTTCTTC.

The sample holds a few counts of this clonotype. This rearrangement joins TRBV19 to TRBJ2-7, with D possibly matching TRBD1 (5 bases). There are 12 residues in the CDR3. Germline CDR1 LNHDA, CDR2 SQIVND (reference sequence). The V end lost 4 bases, the J end lost 2 bases, and 6 bases lay between the germline ends. CDR3: CASSTGTYEQYF. DNA for the CDR3: TGTGCCAGTAGTACAGGGACCTACGAGCAGTACTTC. Supplemented by reference TRBV19 and TRBJ2-7, the full variable domain reads DGGITQSPKYLFRKEGQNVTLSCEQNLNHDAMYWYRQDPGQGLRLIYYSQIVNDFQKGDIAEGYSVSREKKESFPLTVTSAQKNPTAFYLCASSTGTYEQYFGPGTRLTVT.

V usage is TRBV6-2 or TRBV6-3 and J usage is TRBJ2-1, with 7 bases aligning to TRBD2. Germline V gives CDR1 MNHEY, CDR2 SVGEGT. CDR3 length equals 15 residues. Germline trimming cut 4 bases from V and 2 bases from J; bases unmatched to any gene: 5. The CDR3 coding sequence is TGTGCCAGCAGTTTTGGCGGGAGTGCCTACAATGAGCAGTTCTTC. This codes for CASSFGGSAYNEQFF.

The chain employs TRBV6-4 and TRBJ2-1; 12 positions agree with TRBD2. The CDR3 runs to 14 residues. J was trimmed by 6 bases and V by 6 bases; bases with no gene match: 3. Germline values: CDR1 MRHNA, CDR2 SNTAGT. The CDR3 nucleotides are TGTGCCAGCAGAGGACTAGCGGGGCGCAATGAGCAGTTCTTC. As protein: CASRGLAGRNEQFF.

As concerns this clonotype: A read error likely explains this, since a far larger clone differs by one base. The V gene is TRBV4-3, the J gene TRBJ2-1; a weak D match, TRBD2 (6 bases). Trimming took off 3 bases at V and 10 bases at J, with 19 bases between the two ends. Germline values: CDR1 LGHNA, CDR2 YSLEER. The CDR3 extends over 15 amino acids. CDR3 region: CASSQGLAAPYEQFF. The CDR3 bases are TGCGCCAGCAGCCAGGGGTTAGCGGCTCCCTACGAGCAGTTCTTC.

Many counts were recorded for this clonotype. The chain combines TRBV5-4 with TRBJ2-7; maybe TRBD2 (6 bases). The germline V gene has CDR1 SGHNT and CDR2 YYREEE (reference sequence). CDR3 length: 13 residues. The ends were cut back, 4 bases at V and 1 base at J, with 9 bases in the middle. CDR3 region: CASSQTSSYEQYF. Here the CDR3 DNA reads TGTGCCAGCAGCCAGACTAGTTCCTACGAGCAGTACTTC.

In this sample, this clonotype turned up many times. The junction differs from germline at one of its ends, possibly a read error. CDR3 sequence reads: CEARDRGLGEQFF. For the CDR3, the DNA is TGCGAAGCTCGGGACAGGGGCCTGGGTGAGCAGTTCTTC. This chain connects TRBV28 to TRBJ2-1; 10 bases are a match to TRBD1. CDR1 and CDR2 (germline): MDHEN, SYDVKM. CDR3 length equals 13 residues. The full variable domain, rest sourced from reference TRBV28 and TRBJ2-1, is DVKVTQSSRYLVKRTGEKVFLECVQDMDHENMFWYRQDPGLGLRLIYFSYDVKMKEKGDIPEGYSVSREKKERFSLILESASTNQTSMYLCEARDRGLGEQFFGPGTRLTVL.

In this sample, this clonotype turned up many times. The V gene is TRBV14, the J gene TRBJ2-2; 7 bases fit TRBD1. Looked up from germline, CDR1 is SGHDN and CDR2 is FVKESK. This CDR3 is built from 15 residues. Losses at the gene ends were 3 bases for V and 3 bases for J; bases not matched to a gene: 4. This chain's CDR3 is CASSHRQGYTGELFF. The CDR3 DNA is TGTGCCAGCAGCCATCGACAGGGATACACCGGGGAGCTGTTTTTT.

This clonotype was picked up many times. The chain employs TRBV3-1 and TRBJ2-7; 11 bases align to TRBD2. The V gene's germline CDR1 is LGHDT and CDR2 YNNKEL (reference sequence). V shed 3 bases, J shed 2 bases, and the junction held 3 bases outside the gene matches. This CDR3 has 15 amino acids. As DNA, the CDR3 is TGTGCCAGCAGCCAGCCGGGACTAGCGGCCTACGAGCAGTACTTC. Translating it yields CASSQPGLAAYEQYF.

This clonotype was counted ten times or more. J is TRBJ2-7 and V is TRBV2; D unresolved. The V and J ends lost 6 bases and 4 bases respectively, with 7 bases between them. This CDR3 comprises 11 residues. The germline gives CDR1 SNHLY, CDR2 FYNNEI. CDR3 in DNA: TGTGCCAGCAGCCCCGCGTACGAGCAGTACTTC. Amino acids: CASSPAYEQYF.

The rearrangement links TRBV7-2 to TRBJ2-1; 10 nucleotides match TRBD2. Trimming removed 5 bases from V and 0 bases from J; junction bases left unmatched: 7. CDR1 is SGHTA, CDR2 FQGNSA, per germline. The CDR3 runs 17 residues. CDR3 amino acids: CASSRKRTSGSYNEQFF. The CDR3 DNA reads as TGTGCCAGCAGCCGTAAAAGGACTAGCGGCTCCTACAATGAGCAGTTCTTC.

With regard to this clonotype: A far larger clone is one base from this, pointing to a likely read error. This rearrangement joins TRBV26 to TRBJ2-7; TRBD1, the D gene given by the table, was not confirmed from the DNA. TRBV26 represents a pseudogene. The length of the CDR3 is 16 residues. This chain's CDR3 is CASSYPWTVPGYEQNF. The CDR3 DNA sequence: TGTGCCAGCAGTTATCCTTGGACAGTCCCCGGCTACGAGCAGAACTTC.

This clonotype was seen many times. The V gene is TRBV6-1, the J gene TRBJ2-3; 10 bases are a match to TRBD2. The CDR3 loop spans 20 amino acids. Germline-derived CDR1 and CDR2 are MNHNS and SASEGT. V dropped 1 base and J dropped 0; count of bases not matched to a gene: 13. The CDR3 DNA reads TGTGCCAGCAGTGAAGGGGCTAGCGGGGGAAACCGATACAGCACAGATACGCAGTATTTT. Its translation is CASSEGASGGNRYSTDTQYF.

This clonotype occurred many times. This sequence joins TRBV4-3 and TRBJ2-1, with a tentative D call TRBD2 (6 bases). The CDR3 is 16 residues long. Trimming took off 1 base at V and 4 bases at J, with 14 bases between the two ends. CDR1 and CDR2 (germline): LGHNA, YSLEER. The chain's CDR3 is CASSQAAGSSYNEQFF. The CDR3 DNA reads as TGCGCCAGCAGCCAAGCGGCGGGATCCTCATACAATGAGCAGTTCTTC.

This clonotype occurred many times. V is TRBV9 and J is TRBJ1-6; D is undetermined. The CDR3 has 14 residues. V dropped 4 bases and J dropped 7 bases, with 12 bases sitting between them. From germline, CDR1 is SGDLS and CDR2 YYNGEE. Here the CDR3 reads CASSQEGGNSPLHF. CDR3 DNA: TGTGCCAGCAGCCAGGAGGGTGGCAATTCACCCCTCCACTTT.

This clonotype has more than one count but fewer than ten. V gene TRBV5-5 combines with J gene TRBJ2-7, with a possible D match to TRBD1 (6 bases). Germline assignment: CDR1 SGHKS and CDR2 YYEKEE (reference sequence). This CDR3 has 15 amino acids. The V end lost 1 base, the J end lost 2 bases, and 13 bases lay between the germline ends. CDR3 amino acids: CASSLQPGDTYEQYF. CDR3 bases: TGTGCCAGCAGCTTGCAGCCAGGGGATACCTACGAGCAGTACTTC.

This clonotype was seen many times. This chain joins TRBV3-1 and TRBJ2-5, with 7 bases matching TRBD2. Looked up from germline, CDR1 is LGHDT and CDR2 is YNNKEL (reference sequence). The CDR3 length is 19 residues. J was trimmed by 4 bases and V by 6 bases; bases with no gene match: 23. The CDR3 sequence: CASRAGRSGSLNLRETQYF. The CDR3 nucleotides read TGTGCCAGCAGGGCCGGGAGGAGCGGGTCTTTAAATCTGAGAGAGACCCAGTACTTC.

Notes on this clonotype: This likely reflects a read error, since a far larger clone is one base away. The J gene is TRBJ2-7, the V gene TRBV13; TRBD1 aligns across 8 bases. The J segment lost 7 bases and the V segment lost 3 bases, leaving 8 bases of the junction unmatched. The germline V gene has CDR1 PRHDT and CDR2 FYEKMQ (reference sequence). CDR3 length: 14 residues. In nucleotides, the CDR3 is TGTGCCAGCAGCTTGGGACAGGCGAACAATGAGCAGTACTTC. This sequence encodes CASSLGQANNEQYF.

This clonotype came up many times. The V and J genes are TRBV5-1 and TRBJ2-5, with D possibly called TRBD1 or TRBD2 (5 bases each). V was pared by 0 bases and J by 7 bases, with 13 bases between. The CDR3 loop spans 14 amino acids. CDR1 is SGHRS and CDR2 is YFSETQ in the germline V gene. This CDR3 is CASSLGQGGGTQYF. In nucleotides, the CDR3 is TGCGCCAGCAGCTTGGGCCAGGGCGGAGGGACCCAGTACTTC.

The chain carries TRBV25-1 and TRBJ2-1; D assignment may be TRBD1 or TRBD2 (6 bases each). Trimming removed 6 bases at V and 4 bases at J, with 16 bases between. This CDR3 spans 15 amino acids. Germline assignment: CDR1 MGHDK and CDR2 SYGVNS. As DNA, the CDR3 is TGTGCCAGCAGCGAGGGGGAGGTCTCTTACAATGAGCAGTTCTTC. It specifies CASSEGEVSYNEQFF.

This clonotype was observed a few times. This chain joins TRBV7-2 and TRBJ1-4; D call uncertain. Trimming cost V 1 base and J 5 bases, with 8 bases left between them. This CDR3 region has 14 residues. CDR1 is SGHTA and CDR2 is FQGNSA in the germline V gene. The CDR3 spells CASSLVGANEKLFF. The CDR3 DNA sequence: TGTGCCAGCAGCTTAGTCGGCGCAAATGAAAAACTGTTTTTT.

V gene TRBV30 combines with J gene TRBJ2-1; 14 bases are shared with TRBD2. The CDR3 loop spans 15 amino acids. J was trimmed by 9 bases and V by 0 bases; bases with no gene match: 4. CDR1 GTSNPN and CDR2 SVGIG come from the germline V gene (reference sequence). CDR3 coding DNA: TGTGCCTGGAGTGTAGGGACTAGCGGGAGTTCTGAGCAGTTCTTC. It encodes CAWSVGTSGSSEQFF. Full variable domain (rest looked up from reference TRBV30 and TRBJ2-1): SQTIHQWPATLVQPVGSPLSLECTVEGTSNPNLYWYRQAAGRGLQLLFYSVGIGQISSEVPQNLSASRPQDRQFILSSKKLLLSDSGFYLCAWSVGTSGSSEQFFGPGTRLTVL.

Many counts were recorded for this clonotype. The rearrangement joins TRBV5-4 to TRBJ2-1; TRBD2 matches at 9 bases. This CDR3 is built from 15 residues. In germline, CDR1 is SGHNT, CDR2 YYREEE (reference sequence). Losses at the gene ends were 9 bases for V and 2 bases for J; bases not matched to a gene: 9. In DNA form, the CDR3 reads TGTGCCACCCGTGGCGGGGGGGACCCCTACAATGAGCAGTTCTTC. Translated, it gives CATRGGGDPYNEQFF.

This clonotype was recorded at least ten times. Sequence at one end of the junction differs from germline and may be a read error. The chain uses TRBV7-8 and TRBJ2-7; D is perhaps TRBD2 (5 bases). The CDR3 length is 14 residues. CDR1 is SGHVS, CDR2 FQNEAQ, per germline. In DNA, the CDR3 is TGTGCCAGCAGCCTAGCTGGCTTTAGTGGCGAGCAGTACTTC. Protein product: CASSLAGFSGEQYF.

Many counts were recorded for this clonotype. This rearrangement joins TRBV11-1 to TRBJ2-1, with TRBD2 identical over 10 bases. The germline gives CDR1 SGHAT, CDR2 FQDESV (reference sequence). The CDR3 consists of 18 residues. Trimming removed 2 bases from V and 0 bases from J; junction bases left unmatched: 7. CDR3 in amino acids: CASSLRRTSGTSYNEQFF. CDR3 DNA: TGTGCCAGCAGCTTAAGGCGTACTAGCGGGACCTCCTACAATGAGCAGTTCTTC.

This clonotype showed up just once. The V call is TRBV12-3 or TRBV12-4, the J call TRBJ2-7; D not resolved. The CDR3 totals 12 residues. The V end was cut by 8 bases, the J end by 4 bases, with 12 bases between. The chain's CDR3 is CASGIGVYEQYF. The CDR3 region has the DNA TGTGCCAGCGGAATTGGTGTTTACGAGCAGTACTTC.

This chain joins TRBV7-8 and TRBJ2-1; 8 bases map to TRBD2. Germline values: CDR1 SGHVS, CDR2 FQNEAQ. J lost 3 bases, V lost 5 bases, and 3 bases had no gene match. The CDR3 is made up of 14 amino acids. The CDR3: CASSTGTSYNEQFF. In DNA form, the CDR3 reads TGTGCCAGCAGCACCGGGACTAGCTACAATGAGCAGTTCTTC.

This clonotype was counted many times. The rearrangement links TRBV6-5 to TRBJ2-7, with 10 positions matching TRBD2. Trimming at V came to 0 bases and at J to 6 bases, leaving 8 bases not matched to a gene. The germline CDR1 and CDR2 sequences are MNHEY and SVGAGI. The CDR3 length is 16 residues. The DNA of the CDR3 is TGTGCCAGCAGTTACTCGACACTAGCGGGAATAGGCGAGCAGTACTTC. It translates to CASSYSTLAGIGEQYF.